This record concerns one TCR beta chain sequence. Its antigen is not identified. With two-round multiplex PCR, TCR beta CDR3 sequences were amplified from genomic DNA. Each TRBV and TRBJ gene had its own primer in the first PCR round. During the second PCR round, universal primers were used. TCRdb used MiXCR to reprocess the multiplex PCR reads, holding one entry per CDR3 protein. This table has fewer than 25,000 distinct CDR3 sequences, roughly half appearing once. Sample collection consisted of six milliliters of peripheral blood drawn at each of two time points. With 2 bases clipped from V and 7 bases from J, the junction kept 5 bases outside the gene matches. From germline, CDR1 is DFQATT and CDR2 SNEGSKA (reference sequence). The CDR3 is 13 amino acids. This entry is derived from a study of prognosis after radiotherapy for stage I lung cancer. Study context: SBRT spanned 3 to 5 fractions, reaching a biologically effective dose of at least 100 Gy. Points from the study as a whole: Diminished Shannon entropy following stereotactic body radiation therapy characterized patients who developed distant metastases.

V and J are TRBV20-1 and TRBJ2-7; TRBD2 matches 10 bases. The sequencing used PBMCs, collected before or after stereotactic body radiation therapy (not recorded which). The sequence derives from a donor over 45 with non-small cell lung cancer. The CDR3: CSARHLAGVEQYF. CDR3 DNA: TGCAGTGCTAGACACCTAGCGGGAGTGGAGCAGTACTTC.